This T cell receptor beta chain derives from a study of OX40 agonist ivuxolimab in advanced cancers. Study-level information: The dose-escalation cohort had hepatocellular carcinoma, melanoma, renal cell or head and neck cancer. Study-level points and caveats: Also present in some nonresponders was a low level of normalized T-cell clonal expansion. On average, CD8+ T cells had more expanded clones than CD4+. At 0.1 to 3.0 mg/kg and by week 6, clonal expansion occurred in CD4+ and CD8+ blood T cells.

With regard to this clone: Its antigen is as yet unknown.

V shed 2 bases and J shed 6 bases, with 2 bases lying between them. The CDR3 has 11 amino acids. Germline V gene lookup returns CDR1 SGHTA and CDR2 FQGTGA. Clones were read by immunoSEQ multiplex PCR, and TCRdb kept only the in-frame ones, dropping some. The sample has about 100,000 clones, 91% seen once; the top ten hold about 0.51%. This TCR was recovered from an adult with an advanced solid tumor such as melanoma, head and neck, liver or kidney cancer. The sample consisted of CD4+ or CD8+ T cells sorted from blood, taken in a trial of the OX40 agonist ivuxolimab. The V gene is TRBV7-3, the J gene TRBJ1-5; D is uncertain. CDR3 DNA: TGTGCCAGCAGCTTAGGTCAGCCCCAGCATTTT. It translates to CASSLGQPQHF.